This T cell receptor (beta chain) was documented in a study of blood T cell repertoires in COVID-19. Study context: PBMCs, B-cell-depleted T cells, or T cells were the source of the cDNA or gDNA that made up the material.

Donors were grouped by their self-reported clinical history. CDR3 length: 17 residues. As processed by the authors: Estimation of nucleated cell counts was performed using reference gene primer amplification. Clones were read by immunoSEQ multiplex PCR, and TCRdb kept only the in-frame ones, dropping some. V and J calls and clone size come straight from that table; D and trimming were deduced from the DNA. Found here are hundreds of thousands of clones, 75% to 90% of them singletons; the top ten hold roughly 8%. This receptor was taken from a woman aged 60-75 years who had recovered from COVID-19. V and J are TRBV21-1 and TRBJ1-5. TRBV21-1 counts as a pseudogene. The material sequenced was PBMCs or T cells enriched from blood (not recorded which). The CDR3 nucleotides read TGTGCCACCTACGAACAGGGAGGGGGGCACAATTGTCAGCCCCAGCATTTT. Its protein product is CATYEQGGGHNCQPQHF.